The 8 T cell receptor beta chains reported below all come from one sample, sequenced in a study of beta chain features in type 1 diabetes. Of the isolated RNA, all was reverse transcribed, and so the sequenced material was expressed TCRB transcripts. The repertoire was sequenced with immunoSEQ multiplex PCR; TCRdb's copy has only in-frame clones and lacks some. The repertoire holds 620,000 or so clones, roughly a sixth seen once, with approximately 0.093% in the top ten. The sequencing input was naive CD4+ T cells from blood. The receptor source for this set is a man younger than 35 in good health.

The chain joins TRBV7-2 to TRBJ2-5, with 9 bases identical to TRBD1. The CDR3 runs 14 residues. Germline CDR1 reads SGHTA; CDR2 reads FQGNSA. V lost 5 bases, J lost 2 bases, and 3 bases stayed unmatched. The CDR3 DNA sequence: TGTGCCAGCAGCCGGGACAGGGCGCAAGAGACCCAGTACTTC. Translation gives CASSRDRAQETQYF.

This clone was seen only a few times. This chain connects TRBV10-3 to TRBJ1-1, with D hard to call. The V gene lost 0 bases and the J gene lost 11 bases, with 13 bases spanning the gap. This CDR3 spans 13 amino acids. The V gene's germline CDR1 is ENHRY and CDR2 SYGVKD. CDR3 protein: CAISESLSSEAFF. The CDR3 nucleotides are TGTGCCATCAGTGAGTCTCTGTCCTCCGAGGCTTTCTTT.

This clone came up a few times. V and J are TRBV7-2 and TRBJ2-1; D not resolved. The CDR3 sequence is 12 residues long. Germline loops: CDR1 SGHTA, CDR2 FQGNSA. Deletions cut 1 base from V and 4 bases from J, with 2 bases between. CDR3 residues: CASSLVYNEQFF. CDR3 in DNA: TGTGCCAGCAGCTTAGTTTACAATGAGCAGTTCTTC.

This clone appeared a few times. V usage is TRBV6-5 and J usage is TRBJ1-5; D is uncertain. The CDR3 runs 15 residues. V was cut by 0 bases and J by 2 bases, with 8 bases left in between. Looked up from germline, CDR1 is MNHEY and CDR2 is SVGAGI. CDR3 in amino acids: CASSYSQRGNQPQHF. In nucleotides, the CDR3 is TGTGCCAGCAGTTACTCGCAGCGGGGCAATCAGCCCCAGCATTTT.

The V call is TRBV9, the J call TRBJ2-5, with D hard to call. This CDR3 region has 14 residues. The V and J ends lost 4 bases and 4 bases respectively, with 14 bases between them. Germline V gene data show CDR1 as SGDLS and CDR2 as YYNGEE. DNA for the CDR3: TGTGCCAGCAGCTCCCCTTACGAGGTAGAGACCCAGTACTTC. It codes for CASSSPYEVETQYF.

This clone was observed a few times. The rearrangement links TRBV5-4 to TRBJ2-5, with TRBD1 matching over 7 bases. CDR1 SGHNT and CDR2 YYREEE come from the germline V gene (reference sequence). The CDR3 spans 16 residues. V lost 4 bases and J lost 4; bases outside the gene matches: 13. The CDR3 sequence: CASSPLSGGGGETQYF. Here the CDR3 DNA reads TGTGCCAGCAGCCCCCTTTCAGGGGGTGGGGGAGAGACCCAGTACTTC.

This clone showed up just a few times. The chain links TRBV2 to TRBJ1-5; TRBD1 matches 7 bases. The CDR3 consists of 15 residues. Germline V lookup: CDR1 SNHLY, CDR2 FYNNEI. V shed 6 bases and J 0 bases; nucleotides not matched to a gene: 5. The CDR3 DNA reads TGTGCCAGCAGAGAGACAGGGATTAGCAATCAGCCCCAGCATTTT. It codes for CASRETGISNQPQHF.

The J gene is TRBJ1-2, the V gene TRBV6-5; TRBD1 is a possible D gene (6 bases). This CDR3 has 13 amino acids. Trimming cost V 6 bases and J 7 bases, with 15 bases left between them. Germline V gene sequence: CDR1 MNHEY, CDR2 SVGAGI. The CDR3 sequence is CASRERGSGGYTF. The CDR3 nucleotides are TGTGCCAGCAGGGAGAGGGGGAGTGGTGGCTACACCTTC.